These 10 T cell receptor beta chains were sequenced from one sample in a study of T cells in Graves' hyperthyroidism and ophthalmopathy (dated by TCRdb to about 2019). Libraries came from multiplex PCR. Sequencing took place on an Illumina HiSeq 2000. Amplification of TCR beta CDR3 regions was carried out from RNA transcripts. A first-round RT-PCR of the TCR CDR3 used the HTBI primer set with the Qiagen OneStep RT-PCR kit. TCRdb cleaned the public reads at Q25 with fastp, built clones with MiXCR and kept in-frame beta chains. Every entry covers one CDR3 protein and lists the most common genes and DNA from its rows. This sample gives nearly 600,000 distinct CDR3 sequences in total; 11% to 15% of them show up just once. In total, the top ten clones hold more than 4.5% of the sample. Sequences were obtained from blood. These TCRs come from a woman in her 30s with Graves' hyperthyroidism that later progressed to Graves' ophthalmopathy.

This clonotype was picked up a small number of times. A read error may produce the germline difference seen at one junction end. The chain recombines TRBV20-1 with TRBJ2-3; D unclear. The CDR3 length is 15 residues. Germline V gene sequence: CDR1 DFQATT, CDR2 SNEGSKA (reference sequence). The chain's CDR3 is CSAPSSGSSTDTQYF. Here the CDR3 DNA reads TGCAGTGCTCCCTCCTCAGGATCAAGCACTGATACGCAGTATTTT.

The table lists this clonotype with a few counts. The V gene is TRBV5-1, the J gene TRBJ1-2; 9 bases match TRBD1. This CDR3 is 15 amino acids long. The germline gives CDR1 SGHRS, CDR2 YFSETQ. V shed 2 bases and J 6 bases; nucleotides not matched to a gene: 8. This CDR3 reads CASSFGTGGDDGYTF. The DNA for the CDR3 is TGCGCCAGCAGCTTTGGTACAGGGGGCGATGATGGCTACACCTTC.

This chain uses TRBV19 with TRBJ1-2; D unclear. Per the germline V gene, CDR1 is LNHDA and CDR2 is SQIVND (reference sequence). V lost 6 bases and J lost 4, with 9 bases in between. The CDR3 is 12 residues long. CDR3 region: CASRNSLYGYTF. CDR3 nucleotides: TGTGCCAGTAGGAATAGTCTCTATGGCTACACCTTC.

In its sample, this clonotype was seen many times. The chain is built from TRBV6-1 and TRBJ2-7; D is possibly TRBD1 or TRBD2 (5 bases each). Trimming shortened V by 6 bases and J by 2 bases, and 14 bases separated the two germline ends. The CDR3 is 14 amino acids. Germline assignment: CDR1 MNHNS and CDR2 SASEGT. The CDR3 nucleotides are TGTGCCAGCAGGCCTAGCAGGGAACCCTACGAGCAGTACTTC. It specifies CASRPSREPYEQYF.

The chain has TRBV28 and TRBJ2-7; no clear D. The V and J ends lost 6 bases and 4 bases respectively, with 10 bases between them. Germline CDR1 reads MDHEN; CDR2 reads SYDVKM. The CDR3 contains 12 residues. Written as DNA, the CDR3 is TGTGCCAGCAGCTTGGATGAGTACGAGCAGTACTTC. It specifies CASSLDEYEQYF.

The chain uses TRBV30 and TRBJ1-5; 11 nucleotides agree with TRBD1. Germline V CDR1 and CDR2: GTSNPN, SVGIG (reference sequence). V gave up 1 base and J gave up 7 bases; unmatched junction bases: 6. The CDR3 has 15 residues. CDR3 sequence: CAWSGFGTGGQPQHF. CDR3 nucleotide sequence: TGTGCCTGGAGTGGTTTTGGGACAGGGGGACAGCCCCAGCATTTT.

This clonotype has ten or more counts. This chain uses TRBV12-3 or TRBV12-4 with TRBJ2-7; D assignment may be TRBD1 or TRBD2 (6 bases each). The CDR3 is 16 residues long. V lost 5 bases and J lost 4, with 21 bases in between. The CDR3 DNA sequence: TGTGCCAGCAGTCTCCGAGGAGGAGGGGGTGAATACGAGCAGTACTTC. Its translation: CASSLRGGGGEYEQYF.

The V call is TRBV20-1, the J call TRBJ1-2, with TRBD1 matching over 7 bases. Germline CDR1 reads DFQATT; CDR2 reads SNEGSKA (reference sequence). CDR3 length equals 15 residues. The V gene end was trimmed by 2 bases and the J gene end by 8 bases; junction bases not matched to a gene: 14. The CDR3 reads CSARSGDRESEGYTF. The CDR3 nucleotides are TGCAGTGCTAGATCCGGAGACAGGGAAAGTGAGGGCTACACCTTC.

This clonotype was seen once. CDR3 in amino acids: CASSYRPFTLENEQFF. The CDR3 DNA reads as TGTGCCAGCAGTTACCGTCCCTTCACGTTAGAGAATGAGCAGTTCTTC. J is TRBJ2-1 and V is TRBV6-2 or TRBV6-3; D remains unclear. The germline V gene encodes CDR1 MNHEY and CDR2 SVGEGT. The CDR3 consists of 16 residues. Trimming removed 2 bases at V and 7 bases at J, with 18 bases between.

In this sample, this clonotype turned up many times. The V and J genes are TRBV27 and TRBJ1-2, with 7 bases identical to TRBD1. This CDR3 is built from 14 residues. The germline V gene encodes CDR1 MNHEY and CDR2 SMNVEV (reference sequence). V lost 2 bases to trimming and J lost 8 bases; unmatched junction nucleotides: 8. DNA for the CDR3: TGTGCCAGCAGTTTACTCCAGGGGGTGGGAGGCTACACCTTC. Protein sequence: CASSLLQGVGGYTF.